The 28 T cell receptor beta chains listed next were all sequenced from one sample in a study of cytomegalovirus exposure and HLA in healthy donors. PCR was performed using 60 Vbeta and 13 Jbeta primers. Profiled with immunoSEQ multiplex PCR; TCRdb holds only in-frame clones, not every one. The sample has roughly 180,000 clones; roughly 84% are singletons. The sample comprised PBMCs. The receptors stem from a man between 25 and 39 years old in good health and CMV-seronegative.

The chain carries TRBV2 and TRBJ2-1; D is possibly TRBD1 (5 bases). Germline values: CDR1 SNHLY, CDR2 FYNNEI. The CDR3 spans 15 residues. The germline V and J ends were trimmed by 2 bases and 4 bases, with 12 bases remaining between them. CDR3 nucleotides: TGTGCCAGCAGTGAAAACCAGGGCTGGTACAATGAGCAGTTCTTC. It translates to CASSENQGWYNEQFF.

This sequence joins TRBV2 and TRBJ2-5; 9 bases match TRBD1. The J call may be incorrect, as the DNA end agrees better with TRBJ2-7. The CDR3 contains 16 residues. The germline V gene has CDR1 SNHLY and CDR2 FYNNEI. CDR3 DNA: TGTGCCAGCAGCGCCCGCCTCGGGACAGGGCCCTACGAGCAGTACTTC. Translated, it gives CASSARLGTGPYEQYF.

The V call is TRBV27, the J call TRBJ1-2, with 7 bases that match TRBD1. The trim removed 9 bases at V and 2 bases at J, leaving 9 bases unmatched. Germline V gene lookup returns CDR1 MNHEY and CDR2 SMNVEV (reference sequence). This CDR3 region has 14 residues. In DNA, the CDR3 is TGTGCCAGTTCAAGCAGGGGGAACAACTATGGCTACACCTTC. It is translated as CASSSRGNNYGYTF.

The chain couples TRBV19 to TRBJ1-5; TRBD1 matches 7 bases. CDR1 is LNHDA, CDR2 SQIVND, per germline (reference sequence). V dropped 7 bases and J dropped 3; count of bases not matched to a gene: 3. There are 13 residues in the CDR3. The CDR3 spells CASTDRSNQPQHF. CDR3 bases: TGTGCCAGTACGGACAGGTCCAATCAGCCCCAGCATTTT.

This chain links TRBV6-1 with TRBJ2-6; D possibly corresponds to TRBD2 (6 bases). The germline V and J ends were trimmed by 8 bases and 0 bases, with 17 bases remaining between them. The CDR3 extends over 17 amino acids. Germline CDR1 and CDR2: MNHNS and SASEGT. The CDR3 bases are TGTGCCAGCCCTGAAGGCGGAGGGCACTCTGGGGCCAACGTCCTGACTTTC. It specifies CASPEGGGHSGANVLTF.

This sequence joins TRBV19 and TRBJ2-2; 8 nucleotides line up with TRBD2. The CDR3 is 19 amino acids. J lost 3 bases, V lost 7 bases, and 19 bases had no gene match. CDR1 and CDR2 from the germline V gene are LNHDA and SQIVND (reference sequence). This chain's CDR3 is CASNPGGILRESDTGELFF. The CDR3 nucleotides read TGTGCCAGTAATCCGGGGGGGATTCTACGGGAGTCTGACACCGGGGAGCTGTTTTTT.

V and J are TRBV27 and TRBJ1-2, with TRBD1 matching 7 bases. The CDR3 sequence is 12 residues long. Trimming took 11 bases from V and 4 from J; bases not matched to a gene: 7. CDR1 and CDR2 (germline): MNHEY, SMNVEV (reference sequence). The CDR3 loop is CASGQGGYGYTF. The CDR3 DNA reads TGTGCCTCCGGGCAGGGGGGCTATGGCTACACCTTC.

The chain uses TRBV5-1 and TRBJ1-3; 10 bases agree with TRBD1. The V gene end was trimmed by 4 bases and the J gene end by 4 bases; junction bases not matched to a gene: 8. The CDR3 runs to 16 residues. Germline CDR1 reads SGHRS; CDR2 reads YFSETQ. As DNA, the CDR3 is TGCGCCAGCAGCCAGCACGGGACAGGGGACGGAAACACCATATATTTT. This gives the protein CASSQHGTGDGNTIYF.

A single count supports this clone. The chain couples TRBV21-1 to TRBJ2-7; the D call in the table, TRBD1, was not verified against the DNA. TRBV21-1 is flagged as a pseudogene. This CDR3 is built from 14 residues. The CDR3 nucleotides read TGTGCCAGCAGCAACGGACAGGGGGCCTACGAGCAGTACTTC. Protein sequence: CASSNGQGAYEQYF.

The rearrangement links TRBV6-4 to TRBJ2-1; 11 bases fit TRBD2. Losses at the gene ends were 2 bases for V and 5 bases for J; bases not matched to a gene: 5. The CDR3 runs to 16 residues. CDR1 MRHNA and CDR2 SNTAGT come from the germline V gene. The CDR3 region has the DNA TGTGCCAGCAGTGACGAACTAGCGGGGGAGAACAATGAGCAGTTCTTC. This encodes CASSDELAGENNEQFF.

The V call is TRBV11-3, the J call TRBJ2-5; tentatively, D is TRBD2 (7 bases). Germline V gene sequence: CDR1 SGHNT, CDR2 YENEEA. V dropped 1 base and J dropped 3 bases, with 12 bases sitting between them. The CDR3 has 15 amino acids. CDR3 in amino acids: CASSLAGGHKETQYF. The CDR3 nucleotides are TGTGCCAGCAGCTTAGCGGGGGGACATAAAGAGACCCAGTACTTC.

The rearrangement joins TRBV18 to TRBJ2-3; maybe TRBD1 (5 bases). Trimming removed 3 bases from V and 2 bases from J, with 18 bases in between. Germline assignment: CDR1 KGHSH and CDR2 LQKENI. The CDR3 totals 17 residues. The CDR3 reads CASSPVDNQVATDTQYF. CDR3 nucleotide sequence: TGTGCCAGCTCACCTGTGGACAACCAAGTTGCCACAGATACGCAGTATTTT.

DNA for the CDR3: TGTGCCAGCAGTTACAGCGGGTACACCGGGGAGCTGTTTTTT. This sequence encodes CASSYSGYTGELFF. The gene calls are TRBV6-5 and TRBJ2-2, with D possibly TRBD2 on 6 matching bases. V was cut by 2 bases and J by 3 bases, with 7 bases left in between. This CDR3 has 14 residues. Germline CDR1 MNHEY, CDR2 SVGAGI.

The gene calls are TRBV13 and TRBJ2-2, with 10 bases that match TRBD2. Unmatched junction bases numbered 8, after V lost 6 bases and J lost 7 bases. This CDR3 has 15 residues. In germline, CDR1 is PRHDT, CDR2 FYEKMQ (reference sequence). The CDR3 region is CASSSRLAGVGELFF. In nucleotides, the CDR3 is TGTGCCAGCAGTTCTCGACTAGCGGGTGTCGGGGAGCTGTTTTTT.

Only one count was recorded for this clone. The gene calls are TRBV5-1 and TRBJ1-4, with 8 bases identical to TRBD1. Germline V gives CDR1 SGHRS, CDR2 YFSETQ. V gave up 3 bases and J gave up 8 bases; unmatched junction bases: 6. The CDR3 loop spans 14 amino acids. CDR3 sequence (DNA): TGCGCCAGCAGCTCGGACAGGGTCCGGGAAAAACTGTTTTTT. Amino acids: CASSSDRVREKLFF.

This clone was seen ten or more times. The germline gene is not matched at one end of the junction; a read error may be the cause. This chain links TRBV2 with TRBJ2-7, with D possibly TRBD1 on 5 matching bases. The CDR3 consists of 14 residues. The V gene's germline CDR1 is SNHLY and CDR2 FYNNEI. The CDR3 DNA follows: TGTGCCAGCACTGAACAAGGGGCTCGCGGAGAGCAGTACTTC. Translating gives CASTEQGARGEQYF.

The gene calls are TRBV15 and TRBJ2-2; D not certain. Looked up from germline, CDR1 is LNHNV and CDR2 is YYDKDF (reference sequence). V was trimmed by 1 base and J by 6 bases, leaving 6 bases between them. There are 13 residues in the CDR3. DNA of the CDR3: TGTGCCACCAGCAGAGTGTATTCCGGGGAGCTGTTTTTT. This gives the protein CATSRVYSGELFF.

The rearrangement uses TRBV10-3 and TRBJ2-3, with a weak D call TRBD1 (5 bases). CDR1 and CDR2 from the germline V gene are ENHRY and SYGVKD. Trimming cost V 10 bases and J 4 bases, with 12 bases left between them. The CDR3 consists of 12 residues. The CDR3 region is CATQGAADTQYF. CDR3 sequence (DNA): TGTGCCACACAAGGGGCGGCAGATACGCAGTATTTT.

The chain recombines TRBV10-3 with TRBJ2-7, with 9 bases matching TRBD1. CDR1 is ENHRY and CDR2 is SYGVKD in the germline V gene. V shed 8 bases, J shed 3 bases, and the junction held 14 bases outside the gene matches. This CDR3 has 16 amino acids. This chain's CDR3 is CAIRPGTGNIYYEQYF. As DNA, the CDR3 is TGTGCCATCCGTCCCGGGACAGGGAATATTTACTACGAGCAGTACTTC.

This chain joins TRBV6-1 and TRBJ2-7; 11 bases line up with TRBD2. After removal of 1 base from V and 2 bases from J, the junction contained 16 bases not matched to a gene. The CDR3 contains 20 residues. The germline CDR1 and CDR2 sequences are MNHNS and SASEGT. CDR3 nucleotide sequence: TGTGCCAGCAGTGAAGTTCTGGCTAGCGGGGGGCCAAGCTTGACCTACGAGCAGTACTTC. Its protein is CASSEVLASGGPSLTYEQYF.

V usage is TRBV4-1 and J usage is TRBJ2-2, with D possibly TRBD1 on 6 matching bases. This CDR3 has 15 amino acids. Germline CDR1 is MGHRA and CDR2 is YSYEKL. V lost 3 bases, J lost 4 bases, and 12 bases lay in between. The CDR3, as DNA: TGCGCCAGCAGCCATGACAGGAGAGGCACCGGGGAGCTGTTTTTT. The encoded protein is CASSHDRRGTGELFF.

This clone was seen a few times. J is TRBJ2-1 and V is TRBV7-8; D is perhaps TRBD2 (7 bases). Trimming took off 1 base at V and 5 bases at J, with 12 bases between the two ends. CDR3 size: 15 residues. Germline V gene lookup returns CDR1 SGHVS and CDR2 FQNEAQ. CDR3 amino acids: CASSLGRRGHNEQFF. Here the CDR3 DNA reads TGTGCCAGCAGCTTAGGTCGGCGGGGGCACAATGAGCAGTTCTTC.

J is TRBJ2-7 and V is TRBV19; D is uncertain. Germline lookup yields CDR1 LNHDA and CDR2 SQIVND (reference sequence). There are 14 residues in the CDR3. Trimming cost V 6 bases and J 5 bases, with 17 bases left between them. In DNA, the CDR3 is TGTGCCAGTAGCACCCTTGGGCCATCCGACGAGCAGTACTTC. Translating it yields CASSTLGPSDEQYF.

V gene TRBV30 combines with J gene TRBJ1-2, with 9 bases fitting TRBD1. J was trimmed by 2 bases and V by 5 bases; bases with no gene match: 21. Germline-derived CDR1 and CDR2 are GTSNPN and SVGIG (reference sequence). The CDR3 spans 19 residues. This CDR3 is CAWGRAATGTGSLNYGYTF. The CDR3 DNA follows: TGTGCCTGGGGAAGGGCGGCGACCGGGACAGGGTCCTTAAACTATGGCTACACCTTC.

CDR3 bases: TGTGCCAGCAGCGTAGGGGCAGGGGGCACCAATCAGCCCCAGCATTTT. It yields the protein CASSVGAGGTNQPQHF. V and J are TRBV9 and TRBJ1-5, with 8 nucleotides matching TRBD1. Germline loops: CDR1 SGDLS, CDR2 YYNGEE. This CDR3 spans 16 amino acids. J gave up 3 bases and V 0 bases, and 5 bases lay outside the gene matches. Variable domain in full (rest from reference TRBV9 and TRBJ1-5): DSGVTQTPKHLITATGQRVTLRCSPRSGDLSVYWYQQSLDQGLQFLIQYYNGEERAKGNILERFSAQQFPDLHSELNLSSLELGDSALYFCASSVGAGGTNQPQHFGDGTRLSIL.

Details on this clone: Other DNA sequences of this sample code for an identical CDR3. V and J are TRBV6-1 and TRBJ1-5, with no clear D. The germline gives CDR1 MNHNS, CDR2 SASEGT. With 6 bases removed from V and 2 bases from J, the gap between germline ends came to 11 bases. CDR3 length equals 14 residues. Written as DNA, the CDR3 is TGTGCCAGCAGCGCTAGGGAGGGCAATCAGCCCCAGCATTTT. Encoded protein: CASSAREGNQPQHF.

This chain joins TRBV2 and TRBJ2-2, with D maybe TRBD2 (6 bases). V lost 4 bases to trimming and J lost 4 bases, with 16 bases between them. The CDR3 contains 16 residues. CDR1 SNHLY and CDR2 FYNNEI come from the germline V gene. CDR3: CASSVRRRGGTGELFF. The CDR3 DNA sequence: TGTGCCAGCAGTGTCAGGCGGCGGGGAGGCACCGGGGAGCTGTTTTTT. The variable domain in full, completed from reference TRBV2 and TRBJ2-2, reads EPEVTQTPSHQVTQMGQEVILRCVPISNHLYFYWYRQILGQKVEFLVSFYNNEISEKSEIFDDQFSVERPDGSNFTLKIRSTKLEDSAMYFCASSVRRRGGTGELFFGEGSRLTVL.

The V and J genes are TRBV2 and TRBJ1-1; 7 bases map to TRBD1. Per the germline V gene, CDR1 is SNHLY and CDR2 is FYNNEI. V lost 7 bases and J lost 1; bases outside the gene matches: 6. The CDR3 loop spans 14 amino acids. The CDR3 sequence: CASTTGTGNTEAFF. CDR3 nucleotide sequence: TGTGCCAGCACGACAGGGACGGGGAACACTGAAGCTTTCTTT.